Each of the 21 T cell receptor beta chains below was sequenced from the same sample in a study of blood T cell repertoires in COVID-19. Measured with immunoSEQ multiplex PCR; TCRdb has only the in-frame clones, and not every one. The sample records about 140,000 clones, around four fifths being singletons. Material: PBMCs or T cells enriched from blood (not recorded which). The receptors originated from a middle-aged woman who had recovered from COVID-19.

CDR3 loop: CASSQGLLEDQPQHF. CDR3 in DNA: TGCGCCAGCAGCCAAGGGCTCCTTGAGGATCAGCCCCAGCATTTT. This chain connects TRBV4-1 to TRBJ1-5, with D unresolved. Looked up from germline, CDR1 is MGHRA and CDR2 is YSYEKL. The CDR3 has 15 amino acids. V lost 1 base and J lost 5, with 12 bases in between.

This clone was seen only a few times. The chain links TRBV27 to TRBJ1-6, with D unresolved. Germline-derived CDR1 and CDR2 are MNHEY and SMNVEV (reference sequence). Trimming took 5 bases from V and 7 from J, leaving 12 bases between them. This CDR3 region has 14 residues. CDR3 nucleotide sequence: TGTGCCAGCAGTGGTGGGCCAGTAAATTCACCCCTCCACTTT. Encoded protein: CASSGGPVNSPLHF.

The chain combines TRBV24-1 with TRBJ1-5; D call uncertain. V lost 5 bases, J lost 0 bases, and 7 bases lay in between. Germline V CDR1 and CDR2: KGHDR, SFDVKD. This CDR3 has 14 amino acids. The CDR3 DNA is TGTGCCACCAGTGCGCGAAATAGCAATCAGCCCCAGCATTTT. Translated: CATSARNSNQPQHF.

J is TRBJ2-7 and V is TRBV19, with D possibly matching TRBD1 (6 bases). CDR3 length equals 14 residues. V dropped 4 bases and J dropped 4 bases, with 14 bases sitting between them. Germline-derived CDR1 and CDR2 are LNHDA and SQIVND (reference sequence). The CDR3 DNA reads as TGTGCCAGTAGTACCCAGGGGAAAAGTTACGAGCAGTACTTC. This gives the protein CASSTQGKSYEQYF.

This clone showed up just once. J is TRBJ2-4 and V is TRBV19; 7 bases map to TRBD2. The CDR3 length is 14 residues. Looked up from germline, CDR1 is LNHDA and CDR2 is SQIVND (reference sequence). Trimming at V came to 5 bases and at J to 3 bases, leaving 4 bases not matched to a gene. The CDR3 loop reads CASSWPGGKNIQYF. The CDR3 DNA reads as TGTGCCAGTAGTTGGCCGGGGGGCAAAAACATTCAGTACTTC.

This clone occurred once. The rearrangement links TRBV3-1 (or the pseudogene TRBV3-2) to TRBJ2-3, with D possibly being TRBD2 (6 bases). This CDR3 comprises 13 residues. V was cut by 3 bases and J by 4 bases, with 8 bases left in between. In germline, CDR1 is LGHDT, CDR2 YNNKEL (reference sequence). CDR3 sequence: CASSQGTPDTQYF. The CDR3 DNA follows: TGTGCCAGCAGCCAGGGGACTCCAGATACGCAGTATTTT.

The chain links TRBV29-1 to TRBJ2-7, with a weak D call TRBD2 (6 bases). The V end was cut by 6 bases, the J end by 5 bases, with 17 bases between. CDR3 length equals 13 residues. Germline loops: CDR1 SQVTM, CDR2 ANQGSEA. The CDR3 spells CSVRDSLGHEQYF. The CDR3 nucleotides read TGCAGCGTCCGGGACTCCCTAGGCCACGAGCAGTACTTC.

The genes are TRBV7-8 and TRBJ2-1, with 16 bases fitting TRBD2. The germline V gene has CDR1 SGHVS and CDR2 FQNEAQ. Trimming at V came to 5 bases and at J to 7 bases, leaving 8 bases not matched to a gene. This CDR3 has 17 residues. In nucleotides, the CDR3 is TGTGCCAGCAGCCCCGGGACTAGCGGGAGGGCGGGGAATGAGCAGTTCTTC. Protein product: CASSPGTSGRAGNEQFF.

The CDR3 here is CASSHQGGRRNTEAFF. The CDR3 region has the DNA TGCGCCAGCAGCCACCAAGGGGGCCGGAGAAACACTGAAGCTTTCTTT. This rearrangement joins TRBV4-1 to TRBJ1-1, with 7 bases fitting TRBD1. Trimming at V came to 3 bases and at J to 2 bases, leaving 9 bases not matched to a gene. Germline CDR1 is MGHRA and CDR2 is YSYEKL. The CDR3 runs to 16 residues.

The chain combines TRBV10-3 with TRBJ1-2, with 8 bases that match TRBD1. This CDR3 spans 14 amino acids. Trimming removed 0 bases from V and 6 bases from J; junction bases left unmatched: 3. Germline lookup yields CDR1 ENHRY and CDR2 SYGVKD. The CDR3 here is CAISESRGQDGYTF. CDR3 nucleotide sequence: TGTGCCATCAGTGAGTCCAGGGGGCAGGATGGCTACACCTTC.

This chain connects TRBV15 to TRBJ1-4, with a weak D call TRBD1 (5 bases). The CDR3 covers 15 residues. The ends were cut back, 5 bases at V and 0 bases at J, with 10 bases in the middle. Germline loops: CDR1 LNHNV, CDR2 YYDKDF (reference sequence). The chain's CDR3 is CATSADSATNEKLFF. CDR3 sequence (DNA): TGTGCCACCAGCGCTGACAGTGCAACTAATGAAAAACTGTTTTTT.

This clone showed up many times. The chain couples TRBV5-4 to TRBJ2-2, with 9 positions matching TRBD1. The germline V gene has CDR1 SGHNT and CDR2 YYREEE (reference sequence). The CDR3 consists of 15 residues. The ends lost 4 bases at V and 7 bases at J; junction bases unmatched: 8. The CDR3 DNA reads TGTGCCAGCAGCACCGGGACAGGGACGAACGGGGAGCTGTTTTTT. Translation: CASSTGTGTNGELFF.

The rearrangement uses TRBV3-1 (or the pseudogene TRBV3-2) and TRBJ2-4, with 11 bases lining up with TRBD1. The CDR3 spans 17 residues. Germline V CDR1 and CDR2: LGHDT, YNNKEL (reference sequence). Losses at the gene ends were 4 bases for V and 1 base for J; bases not matched to a gene: 6. CDR3 bases: TGTGCCAGCAGCCTAGGGACAGGGGGGACGGCCAAAAACATTCAGTACTTC. Amino acid sequence: CASSLGTGGTAKNIQYF.

This clone was counted many times. This chain connects TRBV5-1 to TRBJ2-7; 7 bases line up with TRBD1. This CDR3 spans 15 amino acids. V shed 4 bases and J 5 bases; nucleotides not matched to a gene: 12. Germline-derived CDR1 and CDR2 are SGHRS and YFSETQ. CDR3 sequence reads: CASSTGDRVGNEQYF. As DNA, the CDR3 is TGCGCCAGCAGCACCGGCGACAGGGTTGGGAACGAGCAGTACTTC.

The genes are TRBV7-9 and TRBJ1-1; TRBD1 is a possible D gene (6 bases). Trimming cost V 2 bases and J 5 bases, with 15 bases left between them. CDR1 and CDR2 from the germline V gene are SEHNR and FQNEAQ (reference sequence). There are 15 residues in the CDR3. In DNA, the CDR3 is TGTGCCAGCAGCTTATTGCGGGGGCGCGGAACTGAAGCTTTCTTT. It is translated as CASSLLRGRGTEAFF.

The CDR3 here is CASSLSLAETQYF. In nucleotides, the CDR3 is TGTGCCAGCAGCTTGAGTCTAGCTGAGACCCAGTACTTC. This chain links TRBV5-4 with TRBJ2-5; maybe TRBD2 (5 bases). The germline gives CDR1 SGHNT, CDR2 YYREEE (reference sequence). There are 13 residues in the CDR3. Trimming took off 1 base at V and 5 bases at J, with 9 bases between the two ends.

The sample holds one count of this clone. This rearrangement joins TRBV20-1 to TRBJ2-3; D remains ambiguous. Per germline, CDR1 DFQATT and CDR2 SNEGSKA (reference sequence). The CDR3 loop spans 15 amino acids. Trimming took 3 bases from V and 1 from J, leaving 14 bases between them. In DNA form, the CDR3 reads TGCAGTGCTAGTAAAGAGGTGATCCGCACAGATACGCAGTATTTT. Translating it yields CSASKEVIRTDTQYF.

V is TRBV30 and J is TRBJ2-6, with TRBD2 matching 13 bases. The germline gives CDR1 GTSNPN, CDR2 SVGIG (reference sequence). This CDR3 is built from 21 residues. The trim removed 0 bases at V and 0 bases at J, leaving 11 bases unmatched. The CDR3 spells CAWSVTRTSGGPFSGANVLTF. The CDR3 region has the DNA TGTGCCTGGAGTGTAACCCGGACTAGCGGGGGCCCCTTCTCTGGGGCCAACGTCCTGACTTTC.

The rearrangement links TRBV19 to TRBJ1-2, with D maybe TRBD1 (5 bases). The V gene's germline CDR1 is LNHDA and CDR2 SQIVND (reference sequence). Deletions cut 5 bases from V and 8 bases from J, with 21 bases between. CDR3 length equals 15 residues. The CDR3 loop is CASSPSGLQTRGYTF. The CDR3 DNA reads as TGTGCCAGTAGTCCATCGGGACTTCAAACGCGAGGCTACACCTTC.

The chain couples TRBV5-1 to TRBJ2-2, with 10 bases fitting TRBD1. The CDR3 totals 17 residues. CDR1 is SGHRS, CDR2 YFSETQ, per germline. Trimming at V came to 0 bases and at J to 7 bases, leaving 9 bases not matched to a gene. In DNA, the CDR3 is TGCGCCAGCAGCTTGGCCCGCGACAGGGGGCGGATCGGGGAGCTGTTTTTT. It is translated as CASSLARDRGRIGELFF.

The sample holds a few counts of this clone. V is TRBV25-1 and J is TRBJ2-7, with D unclear. This CDR3 region has 12 residues. V was cut by 4 bases and J by 2 bases, with 6 bases left in between. The germline CDR1 and CDR2 sequences are MGHDK and SYGVNS. In nucleotides, the CDR3 is TGTGCCAGCAGTGTCGCAGCCTACGAGCAGTACTTC. Protein product: CASSVAAYEQYF.